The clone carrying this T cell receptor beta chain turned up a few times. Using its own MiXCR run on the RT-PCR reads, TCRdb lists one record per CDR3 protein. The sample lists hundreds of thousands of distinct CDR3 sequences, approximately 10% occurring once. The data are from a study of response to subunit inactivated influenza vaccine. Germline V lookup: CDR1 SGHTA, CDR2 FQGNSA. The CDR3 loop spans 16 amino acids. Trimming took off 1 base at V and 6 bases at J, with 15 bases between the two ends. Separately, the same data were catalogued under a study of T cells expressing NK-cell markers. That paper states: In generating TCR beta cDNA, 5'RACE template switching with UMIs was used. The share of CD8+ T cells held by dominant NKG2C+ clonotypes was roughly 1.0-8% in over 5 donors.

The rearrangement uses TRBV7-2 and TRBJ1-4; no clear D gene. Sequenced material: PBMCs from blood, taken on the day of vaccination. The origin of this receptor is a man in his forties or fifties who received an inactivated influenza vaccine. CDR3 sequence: CASSLEERASHEKLFF. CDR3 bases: TGTGCCAGCAGCTTAGAGGAGCGGGCCTCTCATGAAAAACTGTTTTTT.